This T cell receptor (beta chain) was recovered during a study of T cells in Graves' hyperthyroidism and ophthalmopathy. Study-level background: Sampling of peripheral blood happened at initial diagnosis, prior to any treatment.

In its sample, this clonotype was seen a few times. What it binds is unknown. TCR beta CDR3 regions were amplified from RNA transcripts. HTBI primers were used for first-round RT-PCR of the TCR CDR3. Via MiXCR, TCRdb re-called the multiplex PCR reads, giving one row per CDR3 protein. The sample shows approximately 330,000 distinct CDR3 sequences, 18% of them seen only once. Diagnostic decisions used clinical symptoms, serum thyroxine and TRAb, thyroid ultrasound and orbital computed tomography. Whole-study results and caveats: Clonotypes that were expanded in thyroid above 0.001 mostly appeared in blood too. Ophthalmopathy was model-predicted a median approximately 6.4 months pre-onset.

The source is a woman in her 50s with Graves' hyperthyroidism. Sequencing input: blood.

The CDR3 nucleotides are TGTGCCAGCAGTACCGGGACAATCACAATCGGCGAGCAGTACTTC. Translating gives CASSTGTITIGEQYF. V gene TRBV5-5 combines with J gene TRBJ2-7; D possibly corresponds to TRBD1 (6 bases). V was clipped by 5 bases and J by 6 bases, with 21 bases between them. Looked up from germline, CDR1 is SGHKS and CDR2 is YYEKEE (reference sequence). This CDR3 is 15 amino acids long.